The 28 T cell receptor beta chains given below trace back to one sample, sequenced in a study of T-cell reconstitution after alpha-beta-depleted transplantation in children. Preparation of the TCRbeta library used unique molecular identifiers. TCRdb redid the calling of the PCR reads with MiXCR, one entry per CDR3 protein. The data contain 500,000 to 650,000 distinct CDR3 sequences, about an eighth of them singletons. Specimen: PBMCs, mostly from graft donor cells, collected 360 days after TCRalphabeta/CD19-depleted stem cell transplant. The receptors shown here come from a male patient younger than 18 who had a stem cell transplant for acute myeloid leukemia, so the T cells may come from the graft donor.

This clonotype was found many times. This chain joins TRBV28 and TRBJ2-5; 8 nucleotides match TRBD1. The CDR3 covers 15 residues. Germline CDR1 reads MDHEN; CDR2 reads SYDVKM. Unmatched junction bases numbered 6, after V lost 6 bases and J lost 0 bases. CDR3 in amino acids: CASSSRDRYQETQYF. The CDR3 nucleotides read TGTGCCAGCAGCTCCCGGGACAGGTACCAAGAGACCCAGTACTTC. The entire variable domain, with the rest obtained from reference TRBV28 and TRBJ2-5, is as follows: DVKVTQSSRYLVKRTGEKVFLECVQDMDHENMFWYRQDPGLGLRLIYFSYDVKMKEKGDIPEGYSVSREKKERFSLILESASTNQTSMYLCASSSRDRYQETQYFGPGTRLLVL.

This rearrangement joins TRBV20-1 to TRBJ2-5; TRBD2 agrees at 10 bases. Germline lookup yields CDR1 DFQATT and CDR2 SNEGSKA (reference sequence). V lost 6 bases, J lost 5 bases, and 12 bases stayed unmatched. The CDR3 has 15 amino acids. The CDR3 nucleotides are TGCAGTGCAAAGGGGGCTAGCGGGAGCTCGGAGACCCAGTACTTC. Encoded protein: CSAKGASGSSETQYF.

This clonotype was found many times. CDR3: CSVEPEGHYTDTQYF. For the CDR3, the DNA is TGCAGCGTTGAACCCGAGGGTCATTACACAGATACGCAGTATTTT. V usage is TRBV29-1 and J usage is TRBJ2-3; D perhaps matches TRBD2 (5 bases). This CDR3 comprises 15 residues. Germline V gives CDR1 SQVTM, CDR2 ANQGSEA. With 2 bases removed from V and 2 bases from J, the gap between germline ends came to 14 bases.

J is TRBJ1-1 and V is TRBV10-1; D gene ambiguous. The germline CDR1 and CDR2 sequences are WNHNN and SYGVQD (reference sequence). The CDR3 is 17 amino acids. Trimming left V 1 base short and J 3 bases short, with 18 bases between. CDR3 nucleotide sequence: TGCGCCAGCAGTGAGTGGTCCCCGCCACGCGTGGACACTGAAGCTTTCTTT. Residues: CASSEWSPPRVDTEAFF.

This clonotype was observed a handful of times. J is TRBJ2-3 and V is TRBV29-1; D remains ambiguous. Germline V gene sequence: CDR1 SQVTM, CDR2 ANQGSEA. The CDR3 sequence is 12 residues long. V lost 7 bases and J lost 2, with 10 bases in between. As DNA, the CDR3 is TGCAGCGCCCGCGCTCACACAGATACGCAGTATTTT. This gives the protein CSARAHTDTQYF.

There are many counts of this clonotype. The gene calls are TRBV6-6 and TRBJ1-4; 9 nucleotides line up with TRBD1. The junction had 7 bases not matched to a gene; V was cut back by 6 bases and J by 8 bases. This CDR3 has 14 amino acids. Germline V gives CDR1 MNHNY, CDR2 SVGAGI (reference sequence). The CDR3 here is CASSSGTGSEKLFF. The CDR3 DNA reads TGTGCCAGCAGCTCCGGGACAGGGAGCGAAAAACTGTTTTTT.

This clonotype was counted a few times. This rearrangement joins TRBV5-5 to TRBJ2-2; 10 bases line up with TRBD2. Germline V gene sequence: CDR1 SGHKS, CDR2 YYEKEE (reference sequence). There are 16 residues in the CDR3. V shed 4 bases, J shed 1 base, and the junction held 4 bases outside the gene matches. This chain's CDR3 is CASSLRTSGNTGELFF. The CDR3 DNA reads as TGTGCCAGCAGCCTCCGGACTAGCGGGAACACCGGGGAGCTGTTTTTT.

This clonotype was recorded at least ten times. The DNA for the CDR3 is TGCGCCAGCAGCCAAGGACTAGCGGTTATCTCCTACAATGAGCAGTTCTTC. This codes for CASSQGLAVISYNEQFF. The V gene is TRBV5-1, the J gene TRBJ2-1; 10 bases match TRBD2. This CDR3 region has 17 residues. Per germline, CDR1 SGHRS and CDR2 YFSETQ. V gave up 4 bases and J gave up 0 bases; unmatched junction bases: 7.

This chain connects TRBV29-1 to TRBJ2-1; D remains ambiguous. This CDR3 region has 13 residues. V was pared by 4 bases and J by 2 bases, with 9 bases between. Germline-derived CDR1 and CDR2 are SQVTM and ANQGSEA. The CDR3 DNA is TGCAGCGTTGTAGCCTCTGCCTACAATGAGCAGTTCTTC. Translation gives CSVVASAYNEQFF.

The chain carries TRBV5-6 and TRBJ1-5; D call uncertain. In germline, CDR1 is SGHDT, CDR2 YYEEEE. CDR3 length: 15 residues. The V end lost 5 bases, the J end lost 0 bases, and 12 bases lay between the germline ends. CDR3: CASSSLGDSNQPQHF. CDR3 coding DNA: TGTGCCAGCAGTTCCCTCGGGGATAGCAATCAGCCCCAGCATTTT. Supplemented by reference TRBV5-6 and TRBJ1-5, the full variable domain reads DAGVTQSPTHLIKTRGQQVTLRCSPKSGHDTVSWYQQALGQGPQFIFQYYEEEERQRGNFPDRFSGHQFPNYSSELNVNALLLGDSALYLCASSSLGDSNQPQHFGDGTRLSIL.

The J gene is TRBJ2-7, the V gene TRBV7-9; TRBD2 agrees at 8 bases. Germline CDR1 SEHNR, CDR2 FQNEAQ (reference sequence). The CDR3 has 15 amino acids. Trimming cost V 3 bases and J 2 bases; bases outside gene matches: 6. CDR3 loop: CASSLAGGKPYEQYF. The CDR3 DNA reads TGTGCCAGCAGCTTGGCGGGGGGCAAACCCTACGAGCAGTACTTC. Full variable domain (rest looked up from reference TRBV7-9 and TRBJ2-7): DTGVSQNPRHKITKRGQNVTFRCDPISEHNRLYWYRQTLGQGPEFLTYFQNEAQLEKSRLLSDRFSAERPKGSFSTLEIQRTEQGDSAMYLCASSLAGGKPYEQYFGPGTRLTVT.

The chain carries TRBV20-1 and TRBJ1-5; perhaps TRBD1 as D (5 bases). Germline CDR1 is DFQATT and CDR2 is SNEGSKA (reference sequence). V was trimmed by 3 bases and J by 0 bases, leaving 9 bases between them. This CDR3 is 14 amino acids long. The CDR3 sequence: CSARGPISNQPQHF. The CDR3 DNA reads TGCAGTGCTAGGGGGCCGATTAGCAATCAGCCCCAGCATTTT.

This clonotype was recorded a few times. This chain connects TRBV12-3 or TRBV12-4 to TRBJ2-3; TRBD1 aligns across 7 bases. CDR3 length equals 18 residues. V was clipped by 4 bases and J by 0 bases; unmatched bases: 13. The CDR3 DNA sequence: TGTGCCAGCAGTTCCACCATTTTGGGACAGCCTAGCACAGATACGCAGTATTTT. Its protein is CASSSTILGQPSTDTQYF.

This clonotype came up a few times. CDR3 sequence reads: CASSLQGRYGYTF. CDR3 DNA sequence: TGTGCCAGCAGTTTACAGGGGCGCTATGGCTACACCTTC. The chain is built from TRBV12-3 or TRBV12-4 and TRBJ1-2; TRBD1 might be the D (6 bases). With 2 bases removed from V and 4 bases from J, the gap between germline ends came to 8 bases. The CDR3 covers 13 residues.

This clonotype was seen a handful of times. This chain links TRBV6-5 with TRBJ1-1, with TRBD1 matching 9 bases. Germline V CDR1 and CDR2: MNHEY, SVGAGI. V lost 2 bases to trimming and J lost 11 bases; unmatched junction nucleotides: 9. This CDR3 is 14 amino acids long. The chain's CDR3 is CASSYLGQGFGAFF. The CDR3 bases are TGTGCCAGCAGTTACCTTGGACAGGGGTTTGGGGCTTTCTTT.

The gene calls are TRBV23-1 and TRBJ2-7; TRBD1 might be the D (5 bases). TRBV23-1 is an open reading frame whose function is uncertain. The length of the CDR3 is 13 residues. V lost 4 bases to trimming and J lost 6 bases, with 13 bases between them. The CDR3 coding sequence is TGCGCCAGCAGTCGGGGCCGACGGTGCGAGCAGTACTTC. Translating it yields CASSRGRRCEQYF.

The chain couples TRBV6-2 or TRBV6-3 to TRBJ2-5; D is uncertain. Germline CDR1 and CDR2: MNHEY and SVGEGT. With 6 bases removed from V and 1 base from J, the gap between germline ends came to 12 bases. This CDR3 is built from 14 residues. The CDR3 region has the DNA TGTGCCAGCAGCCCCGGAGTGCCCCAAGAGACCCAGTACTTC. Protein: CASSPGVPQETQYF.

This clonotype came up a few times. The genes are TRBV20-1 and TRBJ1-3; 8 positions agree with TRBD1. Germline V lookup: CDR1 DFQATT, CDR2 SNEGSKA (reference sequence). The CDR3 is made up of 13 amino acids. Losses at the gene ends were 5 bases for V and 4 bases for J; bases not matched to a gene: 4. The CDR3 sequence is CSARRTGGNTIYF. The DNA for the CDR3 is TGCAGTGCTCGTCGGACAGGGGGAAACACCATATATTTT.

The chain combines TRBV30 with TRBJ2-1; 8 bases match TRBD1. V was clipped by 3 bases and J by 7 bases; unmatched bases: 8. The germline CDR1 and CDR2 sequences are GTSNPN and SVGIG (reference sequence). The CDR3 extends over 14 amino acids. The CDR3 loop is CAWSPPDRANEQFF. CDR3 in DNA: TGTGCCTGGAGCCCACCGGACAGGGCGAATGAGCAGTTCTTC.

This chain uses TRBV28 with TRBJ2-1; D unresolved. Germline values: CDR1 MDHEN, CDR2 SYDVKM. This CDR3 has 10 amino acids. Trimming removed 3 bases at V and 13 bases at J, with 7 bases between. CDR3 coding DNA: TGTGCCAGCAGTTTTGGGGTTCAGTTCTTC. Translating gives CASSFGVQFF.

The chain combines TRBV20-1 with TRBJ2-7, with TRBD1 identical over 7 bases. The CDR3 sequence is 13 residues long. V lost 6 bases and J lost 0; bases outside the gene matches: 5. Germline CDR1 and CDR2: DFQATT and SNEGSKA (reference sequence). The CDR3 sequence is CSAPGTVSYEQYF. DNA for the CDR3: TGCAGTGCCCCCGGGACAGTCTCCTACGAGCAGTACTTC.

This clonotype was counted at least ten times. This rearrangement joins TRBV12-3 or TRBV12-4 to TRBJ2-7, with 9 bases fitting TRBD1. The CDR3 runs to 15 residues. V gave up 7 bases and J gave up 6 bases; unmatched junction bases: 13. The CDR3: CASIQPGQGITEQYF. DNA of the CDR3: TGTGCCAGCATCCAACCGGGACAGGGTATAACCGAGCAGTACTTC.

This sequence joins TRBV11-2 and TRBJ2-3; 10 bases line up with TRBD2. Germline V gene data show CDR1 as SGHAT and CDR2 as FQNNGV. This CDR3 has 14 amino acids. V lost 7 bases and J lost 4; bases outside the gene matches: 5. CDR3 nucleotides: TGTGCCAGCAACCGACTAGCGGGTGCAGATACGCAGTATTTT. As protein: CASNRLAGADTQYF.

This rearrangement joins TRBV29-1 to TRBJ2-7, with TRBD1 as a possible D gene (6 bases). The CDR3 length is 10 residues. The V and J ends lost 6 bases and 4 bases respectively, with 7 bases between them. Germline V lookup: CDR1 SQVTM, CDR2 ANQGSEA. CDR3 residues: CSVGAYEQYF. The CDR3 DNA sequence: TGCAGCGTGGGGGCGTACGAGCAGTACTTC.

Here the CDR3 DNA reads TGTGCCATCCTCCCACGGGCCTCCATTTATGGCTACACCTTC. Amino acids: CAILPRASIYGYTF. V usage is TRBV7-9 and J usage is TRBJ1-2; unclear D gene. The CDR3 extends over 14 amino acids. Trimming removed 10 bases at V and 5 bases at J, with 20 bases between. Germline loops: CDR1 SEHNR, CDR2 FQNEAQ (reference sequence).

This clonotype occurred a few times. This rearrangement joins TRBV12-5 to TRBJ2-1; 13 positions match TRBD2. This CDR3 has 18 residues. The ends lost 2 bases at V and 1 base at J; junction bases unmatched: 5. Germline V gene sequence: CDR1 LGHNT, CDR2 FRNRAP. The CDR3 is CASGLNQGLAGSYNEQFF. The CDR3 DNA reads as TGTGCTAGTGGTTTGAACCAGGGACTAGCGGGGTCCTACAATGAGCAGTTCTTC. Full variable domain (outside the CDR3, taken from reference TRBV12-5 and TRBJ2-1): DARVTQTPRHKVTEMGQEVTMRCQPILGHNTVFWYRQTMMQGLELLAYFRNRAPLDDSGMPKDRFSAEMPDATLATLKIQPSEPRDSAVYFCASGLNQGLAGSYNEQFFGPGTRLTVL.

This clonotype was seen only a few times. V usage is TRBV6-5 and J usage is TRBJ2-5; 13 bases match TRBD2. The germline CDR1 and CDR2 sequences are MNHEY and SVGAGI. The CDR3 covers 16 residues. Trimming removed 4 bases from V and 4 bases from J; junction bases left unmatched: 6. The CDR3 protein is CASSFPGLAGPETQYF. For the CDR3, the DNA is TGTGCCAGCAGTTTTCCGGGACTAGCGGGACCAGAGACCCAGTACTTC.

V gene TRBV7-2 combines with J gene TRBJ2-7; TRBD1 or TRBD2 may be the D gene (5 bases each). Germline V gives CDR1 SGHTA, CDR2 FQGNSA. The CDR3 consists of 17 residues. V lost 4 bases, J lost 1 base, and 20 bases lay in between. CDR3 sequence reads: CASSSFRPGRLSYEQYF. The DNA of the CDR3 is TGTGCCAGCAGCTCCTTTAGGCCGGGACGGCTTTCCTACGAGCAGTACTTC.